Presented here are 32 T cell receptor beta chains from one specimen sequenced in a study of T cell repertoires in cytomegalovirus infection (dated by TCRdb to about 2019). Data came from an Illumina HiSeq 1500. The public reads were run again by TCRdb, first through fastp at Q25 and then through MiXCR, and only productive beta chains were kept. Duplicate CDR3 protein sequences are folded into a single record with the most common DNA and genes. Within this sample are 100,000 or so distinct CDR3 sequences, with about 25% of them counted one time only. Together, the top ten hold approximately 39% of the sample. Sequenced input: CD8+ T cells from PBMCs. These receptors were taken from a human donor in good health (CMV status not recorded). Some clones in this sample may be carry-over from other donors' samples.

The chain is built from TRBV19 and TRBJ2-5, with 11 bases identical to TRBD1. The trim removed 4 bases at V and 4 bases at J, leaving 8 bases unmatched. In germline, CDR1 is LNHDA, CDR2 SQIVND (reference sequence). The CDR3 length is 16 residues. CDR3 bases: TGTGCCAGTAGTAAGGACAGGGGGCAGGTGGGAGAGACCCAGTACTTC. It encodes CASSKDRGQVGETQYF.

This clonotype came up many times. The CDR3 sequence is CASSSNRDKNTGELFF. The CDR3 coding sequence is TGTGCCAGCAGCTCAAACCGGGACAAGAACACCGGGGAGCTGTTTTTT. The V gene is TRBV7-9, the J gene TRBJ2-2; D may be TRBD1 (6 bases). The CDR3 covers 16 residues. Trimming stripped 4 bases from V and 1 base from J, with 13 bases between. From germline, CDR1 is SEHNR and CDR2 FQNEAQ (reference sequence). The variable domain in full, with the rest retrieved from reference TRBV7-9 and TRBJ2-2, is DTGVSQNPRHKITKRGQNVTFRCDPISEHNRLYWYRQTLGQGPEFLTYFQNEAQLEKSRLLSDRFSAERPKGSFSTLEIQRTEQGDSAMYLCASSSNRDKNTGELFFGEGSRLTVL.

This clonotype has only a few counts. This chain links TRBV20-1 with TRBJ2-1; perhaps TRBD2 as D (6 bases). CDR1 and CDR2 (germline): DFQATT, SNEGSKA (reference sequence). Between the trimmed V and J ends, which lost 5 bases and 8 bases, there was a span of 25 bases. The CDR3 length is 16 residues. The CDR3 protein is CSAWGFGTAGSDEQFF. The CDR3 DNA follows: TGCAGTGCTTGGGGCTTCGGGACTGCTGGGTCCGATGAGCAGTTCTTC.

This clonotype was observed a few times. The chain couples TRBV4-1 to TRBJ2-7; 12 bases are shared with TRBD1. J gave up 6 bases and V 0 bases, and 9 bases lay outside the gene matches. The V gene's germline CDR1 is MGHRA and CDR2 YSYEKL. The CDR3 length is 17 residues. CDR3 region: CASSQDGAGQGAVEQYF. CDR3 nucleotide sequence: TGCGCCAGCAGCCAAGATGGCGCGGGACAGGGGGCTGTCGAGCAGTACTTC.

In this sample, this clonotype turned up many times. This chain links TRBV28 with TRBJ1-1; tentatively, D is TRBD1 (5 bases). Germline CDR1 is MDHEN and CDR2 is SYDVKM. V lost 2 bases and J 11 bases, leaving 18 bases between the germline ends. This CDR3 spans 14 amino acids. The CDR3 loop reads CASSLLTEALNAFF. Written as DNA, the CDR3 is TGTGCCAGCAGTTTACTGACAGAAGCCTTGAACGCTTTCTTT.

The chain combines TRBV20-1 with TRBJ2-3, with 13 bases aligning to TRBD2. J lost 4 bases, V lost 6 bases, and 4 bases had no gene match. CDR1 is DFQATT and CDR2 is SNEGSKA in the germline V gene (reference sequence). The CDR3 loop spans 14 amino acids. CDR3 nucleotides: TGCAGTGCCTCACTAGCGGGAGGGCCAGATACGCAGTATTTT. Protein: CSASLAGGPDTQYF.

This clonotype was counted ten times or more. The J gene is TRBJ2-7, the V gene TRBV5-1, with D possibly matching TRBD2 (6 bases). Deletions cut 4 bases from V and 2 bases from J, with 16 bases between. Germline lookup yields CDR1 SGHRS and CDR2 YFSETQ. This CDR3 is 15 amino acids long. In nucleotides, the CDR3 is TGCGCCAGCAGCCAATGGGACTCCGGCACCTACGAGCAGTACTTC. Its protein is CASSQWDSGTYEQYF.

This chain joins TRBV18 and TRBJ2-5, with D perhaps matching TRBD2 (7 bases). The CDR3 spans 15 residues. V lost 3 bases, J lost 6 bases, and 17 bases lay in between. CDR1 is KGHSH and CDR2 is LQKENI in the germline V gene. This CDR3 reads CASSPSLGGQKTQYF. The CDR3 DNA reads TGTGCCAGCTCACCCAGTCTCGGGGGGCAGAAGACCCAGTACTTC.

This clonotype was counted at least ten times. The chain carries TRBV7-2 and TRBJ1-1; 10 bases match TRBD1. V trimming: 5 bases; J trimming: 5 bases; junction bases outside the gene matches: 8. The CDR3 extends over 15 amino acids. Germline V gene lookup returns CDR1 SGHTA and CDR2 FQGNSA. The CDR3 region has the DNA TGTGCCAGCAGCCGCCGGACAGGGGGAGGGACTGAAGCTTTCTTT. Amino acid sequence: CASSRRTGGGTEAFF.

This clonotype was recorded a few times. V gene TRBV5-6 combines with J gene TRBJ2-7; D is uncertain. Deletions cut 2 bases from V and 6 bases from J, with 15 bases between. The CDR3 has 14 residues. Germline values: CDR1 SGHDT, CDR2 YYEEEE. The CDR3, as DNA: TGTGCCAGCAGCTTCTCAAACACCTGGTTCGAGCAGTACTTC. As protein: CASSFSNTWFEQYF.

The genes are TRBV6-2 or TRBV6-3 and TRBJ2-2; D is possibly TRBD2 (5 bases). V was clipped by 3 bases and J by 0 bases, with 14 bases between them. Germline values: CDR1 MNHEY, CDR2 SVGEGT. The CDR3 length is 17 residues. DNA of the CDR3: TGTGCCAGCAGTTATGACCCCCTCGGGACGAACACCGGGGAGCTGTTTTTT. It encodes CASSYDPLGTNTGELFF.

The gene calls are TRBV30 and TRBJ1-1; unclear D gene. Germline-derived CDR1 and CDR2 are GTSNPN and SVGIG (reference sequence). Trimming took 0 bases from V and 3 from J, leaving 11 bases between them. The CDR3 totals 14 residues. Here the CDR3 reads CAWSVLGGDTEAFF. DNA for the CDR3: TGTGCCTGGAGTGTACTTGGAGGCGACACTGAAGCTTTCTTT.

V and J are TRBV7-8 and TRBJ2-1, with D perhaps matching TRBD1 or TRBD2 (5 bases each). CDR1 is SGHVS, CDR2 FQNEAQ, per germline. The CDR3 length is 13 residues. Trimming left V 5 bases short and J 9 bases short, with 14 bases between. The CDR3 loop reads CASSPYGDGEQFF. In DNA form, the CDR3 reads TGTGCCAGCAGCCCCTATGGGGACGGTGAGCAGTTCTTC.

As to this clonotype: Possible read error: a much larger clone is one base away. V is TRBV28 and J is TRBJ1-5, with TRBD1 matching over 8 bases. Germline CDR1 is MDHEN and CDR2 is SYDVKM. The CDR3 contains 16 residues. CDR3 residues: CANSLRQGISNQPQHF. The CDR3 DNA reads as TGTGCCAACAGTCTCCGACAGGGGATAAGCAATCAGCCCCAGCATTTT.

In this sample, this clonotype turned up many times. The gene calls are TRBV3-1 and TRBJ2-3, with D possibly TRBD2 on 7 matching bases. Looked up from germline, CDR1 is LGHDT and CDR2 is YNNKEL (reference sequence). The CDR3 spans 15 residues. V gave up 4 bases and J gave up 5 bases, with 16 bases separating them. CDR3: CASSPYGGRLDTQYF. CDR3 in DNA: TGTGCCAGCAGCCCTTACGGGGGGCGGTTAGATACGCAGTATTTT.

V is TRBV7-2 and J is TRBJ1-6, with 7 bases fitting TRBD1. With V trimmed by 1 base and J by 9 bases, 6 bases remained unmatched. The germline V gene encodes CDR1 SGHTA and CDR2 FQGNSA. This CDR3 has 15 residues. The CDR3 coding sequence is TGTGCCAGCAGCTTAGATACAGGGGTCGGTTCACCCCTCCACTTT. It yields the protein CASSLDTGVGSPLHF.

The V call is TRBV28, the J call TRBJ2-3; 9 nucleotides agree with TRBD1. Trimming at V came to 4 bases and at J to 1 base, leaving 0 bases not matched to a gene. Germline V CDR1 and CDR2: MDHEN, SYDVKM. CDR3 length: 14 amino acids. This CDR3 is CASSWTGGTDTQYF. For the CDR3, the DNA is TGTGCCAGCAGTTGGACAGGGGGCACAGATACGCAGTATTTT.

This clonotype came up a few times. This chain links TRBV27 with TRBJ2-7; 7 bases agree with TRBD1. Trimming cost V 3 bases and J 6 bases; bases outside gene matches: 8. This CDR3 comprises 14 residues. CDR1 and CDR2 (germline): MNHEY, SMNVEV (reference sequence). The CDR3 DNA reads as TGTGCCAGCAGTTTGACAGGGTTCTATCGCGAGCAGTACTTC. This translates into CASSLTGFYREQYF.

This clonotype was seen repeatedly, ten times or more. J is TRBJ2-7 and V is TRBV7-2; D call uncertain. CDR1 is SGHTA and CDR2 is FQGNSA in the germline V gene. V was shortened by 1 base and J by 7 bases, with 8 bases between the two germline ends. This CDR3 has 12 amino acids. CDR3 sequence: CASSLVHWEQYF. CDR3 coding DNA: TGTGCCAGCAGCTTAGTCCACTGGGAGCAGTACTTC.

This clonotype appeared a few times. The rearrangement uses TRBV29-1 and TRBJ2-3; a possible D gene is TRBD2 (5 bases). V shed 2 bases and J shed 0 bases, with 12 bases lying between them. Germline-derived CDR1 and CDR2 are SQVTM and ANQGSEA. The CDR3 length is 15 residues. The CDR3 bases are TGCAGCGTTGAACTATATGAGGGAAGCACAGATACGCAGTATTTT. This sequence encodes CSVELYEGSTDTQYF.

The chain employs TRBV30 and TRBJ2-3; 8 bases align to TRBD2. The length of the CDR3 is 13 residues. CDR1 and CDR2 (germline): GTSNPN, SVGIG (reference sequence). V shed 8 bases and J 6 bases; nucleotides not matched to a gene: 10. The CDR3 DNA reads as TGTGCCGGTCTAGCGGGCCAAAGCGATACGCAGTATTTT. Its translation is CAGLAGQSDTQYF.

This clonotype was seen only a few times. V and J are TRBV28 and TRBJ1-5; 8 bases align to TRBD1. V was clipped by 4 bases and J by 7 bases; unmatched bases: 6. Per the germline V gene, CDR1 is MDHEN and CDR2 is SYDVKM. The CDR3 contains 14 residues. CDR3 DNA sequence: TGTGCCAGCAGTTCTCGACAGGGGCACCAGCCCCAGCATTTT. Translated: CASSSRQGHQPQHF.

This clonotype appeared a few times. V is TRBV11-3 and J is TRBJ2-7, with TRBD1 identical over 7 bases. CDR1 and CDR2 from the germline V gene are SGHNT and YENEEA. The CDR3 runs 15 residues. V lost 5 bases, J lost 2 bases, and 9 bases stayed unmatched. The CDR3 nucleotides read TGTGCCAGCAGCCTAGGAAGAGACAGGGCCTACGAGCAGTACTTC. Protein sequence: CASSLGRDRAYEQYF.

CDR3 loop: CASSLVSTSGRTGPWDTQYF. In DNA form, the CDR3 reads TGCGCCAGCAGCTTGGTATCGACTAGCGGGAGGACCGGGCCCTGGGATACGCAGTATTTT. This chain joins TRBV5-1 and TRBJ2-3; 13 positions match TRBD2. This CDR3 contains 20 residues. Germline CDR1 SGHRS, CDR2 YFSETQ. V trimming: 0 bases; J trimming: 6 bases; junction bases outside the gene matches: 16.

J is TRBJ2-2 and V is TRBV29-1; TRBD2 is a possible D gene (6 bases). Germline lookup yields CDR1 SQVTM and CDR2 ANQGSEA. The CDR3 consists of 13 residues. Trimming cost V 0 bases and J 6 bases, with 8 bases left between them. CDR3 nucleotide sequence: TGCAGCGTTGAAGATACGGGGGCCGGGGAGCTGTTTTTT. Translation gives CSVEDTGAGELFF.

This clonotype came up a few times. The CDR3 sequence is CASSHSPSEAFF. As DNA, the CDR3 is TGTGCCAGCAGCCACAGCCCCAGTGAAGCTTTCTTT. V usage is TRBV16 and J usage is TRBJ1-1; D uncertain. This CDR3 is 12 amino acids long. Germline V lookup: CDR1 KGHSY, CDR2 FQNENV. Trimming took off 3 bases at V and 7 bases at J, with 9 bases between the two ends.

J is TRBJ1-2 and V is TRBV20-1; D call uncertain. Germline CDR1 and CDR2: DFQATT and SNEGSKA (reference sequence). The CDR3 has 15 residues. V was shortened by 0 bases and J by 4 bases, with 15 bases between the two germline ends. The CDR3 region is CSARDEEAGPYGYTF. CDR3 sequence (DNA): TGCAGTGCTAGAGATGAGGAGGCAGGACCCTATGGCTACACCTTC.

This clonotype has a count of ten or more. The chain joins TRBV13 to TRBJ1-1; 11 positions match TRBD1. The CDR3 covers 14 residues. J gave up 1 base and V 8 bases, and 3 bases lay outside the gene matches. CDR1 is PRHDT and CDR2 is FYEKMQ in the germline V gene (reference sequence). The CDR3 loop is CASRTGGANTEAFF. CDR3 bases: TGTGCCAGCCGGACAGGGGGCGCGAACACTGAAGCTTTCTTT.

This clonotype was recorded many times. The chain employs TRBV7-2 and TRBJ2-3; 15 bases fit TRBD2. The CDR3 extends over 20 amino acids. CDR1 SGHTA and CDR2 FQGNSA come from the germline V gene. V lost 2 bases, J lost 1 base, and 10 bases stayed unmatched. In DNA, the CDR3 is TGTGCCAGCAGCTTAACCGGACGGGGACTAGCGGGAGGAGGCACAGATACGCAGTATTTT. Translation gives CASSLTGRGLAGGGTDTQYF.

This chain links TRBV29-1 with TRBJ1-2; D is undetermined. V shed 5 bases and J shed 4 bases, with 8 bases lying between them. This CDR3 has 11 amino acids. Looked up from germline, CDR1 is SQVTM and CDR2 is ANQGSEA. The CDR3 coding sequence is TGCAGCGTTTTCAGCGCCTATGGCTACACCTTC. Encoded protein: CSVFSAYGYTF.

The chain employs TRBV2 and TRBJ2-4; 10 bases line up with TRBD2. The germline CDR1 and CDR2 sequences are SNHLY and FYNNEI. This CDR3 contains 17 residues. Trimming removed 2 bases from V and 5 bases from J; junction bases left unmatched: 9. The CDR3 sequence: CASSEWLAGAEENIQYF. Written as DNA, the CDR3 is TGTGCCAGCAGTGAATGGCTAGCGGGGGCCGAAGAAAACATTCAGTACTTC.

This clonotype occurred a few times. V gene TRBV28 combines with J gene TRBJ2-7; a weak D match, TRBD1 (5 bases). V was trimmed by 9 bases and J by 5 bases, leaving 14 bases between them. The CDR3 contains 12 residues. Germline V gene lookup returns CDR1 MDHEN and CDR2 SYDVKM. The CDR3 coding sequence is TGTGCCAGTAAAGACAGACCCAACGAGCAGTACTTC. Amino acids: CASKDRPNEQYF. The full variable domain, in which reference TRBV28 and TRBJ2-7 provide the parts outside the CDR3, is DVKVTQSSRYLVKRTGEKVFLECVQDMDHENMFWYRQDPGLGLRLIYFSYDVKMKEKGDIPEGYSVSREKKERFSLILESASTNQTSMYLCASKDRPNEQYFGPGTRLTVT.